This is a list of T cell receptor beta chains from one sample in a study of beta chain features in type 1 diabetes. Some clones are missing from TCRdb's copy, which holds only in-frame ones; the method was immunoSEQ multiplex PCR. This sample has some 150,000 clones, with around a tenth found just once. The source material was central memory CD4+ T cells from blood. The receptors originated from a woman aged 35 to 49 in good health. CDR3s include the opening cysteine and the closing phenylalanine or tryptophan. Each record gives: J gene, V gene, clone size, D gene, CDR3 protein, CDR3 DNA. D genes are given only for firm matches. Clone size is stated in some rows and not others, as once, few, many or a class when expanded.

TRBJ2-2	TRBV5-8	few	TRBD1	CASSWGQIHTGELFF	TGTGCCAGCAGCTGGGGACAGATCCATACCGGGGAGCTGTTTTTT
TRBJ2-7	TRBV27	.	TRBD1	CASSPAGTVTDEQYF	TGTGCCAGCAGCCCCGCCGGGACAGTTACCGACGAGCAGTACTTC
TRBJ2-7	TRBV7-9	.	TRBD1	CASSLGQGVYF	TGTGCCAGCAGCTTAGGTCAGGGGGTGTACTTC
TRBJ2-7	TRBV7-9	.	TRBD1	CASSLSAGTGYEQYF	TGTGCCAGCAGCTTAAGCGCCGGGACAGGATACGAGCAGTACTTC
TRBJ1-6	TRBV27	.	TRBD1	CASSLEGRGHSPLHF	TGTGCCAGCAGTTTAGAGGGCAGGGGGCATTCACCCCTCCACTTT
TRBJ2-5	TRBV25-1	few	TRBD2	CASTDLAGAEGTQYF	TGTGCCAGCACCGACCTAGCGGGGGCCGAGGGGACCCAGTACTTC
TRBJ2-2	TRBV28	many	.	CASSLKRGANTGELFF	TGTGCCAGCAGTTTGAAACGAGGCGCGAACACCGGGGAGCTGTTTTTT
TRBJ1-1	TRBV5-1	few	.	CASSGAGEAFF	TGCGCCAGCAGCGGGGCAGGGGAGGCTTTCTTT
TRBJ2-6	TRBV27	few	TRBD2	CASSTGGTSGGAVGANVLTF	TGTGCCAGCAGTACCGGCGGGACTAGCGGGGGGGCCGTTGGGGCCAACGTCCTGACTTTC
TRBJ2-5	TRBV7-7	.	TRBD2	CASSPGTRGQETQYF	TGTGCCAGCAGCCCCGGGACTAGGGGGCAAGAGACCCAGTACTTC
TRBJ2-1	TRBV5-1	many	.	CASSLEPKGGQEQFF	TGCGCCAGCAGCTTGGAACCGAAGGGGGGACAGGAGCAGTTCTTC
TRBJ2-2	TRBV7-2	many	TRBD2	CASSLVLGGFNGELFF	TGTGCCAGCAGCTTAGTCCTGGGAGGGTTTAACGGGGAGCTGTTTTTT
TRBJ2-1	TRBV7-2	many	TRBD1	CASSPHRGNEQFF	TGTGCCAGCAGCCCTCACAGGGGTAATGAGCAGTTCTTC
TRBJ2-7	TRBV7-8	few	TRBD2	CASSLAQTSGGITYEQYF	TGTGCCAGCAGCTTAGCGCAGACTAGCGGGGGGATTACCTACGAGCAGTACTTC
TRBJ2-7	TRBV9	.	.	CASSVGQGLGEQYF	TGTGCCAGCAGCGTAGGGCAGGGCCTGGGCGAGCAGTACTTC
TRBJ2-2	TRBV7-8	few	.	CASSPRQSGPNTGELFF	TGTGCCAGCAGCCCGAGACAATCTGGGCCGAACACCGGGGAGCTGTTTTTT
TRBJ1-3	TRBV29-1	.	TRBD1	CSVESGNRGHEGNTIYF	TGCAGCGTTGAGAGTGGAAACAGGGGGCATGAAGGAAACACCATATATTTT